Following are 23 T cell receptor beta chains from one sample sequenced in a study of OX40 agonist ivuxolimab in advanced cancers. The data were produced by immunoSEQ multiplex PCR, yet TCRdb's version contains in-frame clones alone and is incomplete. The profile covers some 15,000 clones, with more than 65% appearing a single time and 30% to 40% taken by the ten largest. This sample comprised CD4+ or CD8+ T cells sorted from blood, obtained in a trial of the OX40 agonist ivuxolimab. The receptors were gathered from an adult with an advanced solid tumor such as melanoma, head and neck, liver or kidney cancer.

V is TRBV7-9 and J is TRBJ1-2; possible D gene TRBD1, 5 bases. The V and J ends lost 5 bases and 7 bases respectively, with 14 bases between them. CDR1 SEHNR and CDR2 FQNEAQ come from the germline V gene (reference sequence). The CDR3 runs to 13 residues. CDR3 sequence (DNA): TGTGCCAGCAGCGTTGGTTGGGGGTTTGGCTACACCTTC. Protein sequence: CASSVGWGFGYTF.

This clone occurred once. CDR3 nucleotide sequence: TGTGCCTGGAGTGTCGGGTATGGGGTTGGGTCCTACGAGCAGTACTTC. Its protein product is CAWSVGYGVGSYEQYF. The gene calls are TRBV30 and TRBJ2-7; no firm D call. The germline CDR1 and CDR2 sequences are GTSNPN and SVGIG (reference sequence). The CDR3 covers 16 residues. Trimming pared 0 bases from V and 1 base from J, leaving 16 bases between.

The CDR3 region is CASSGPLGGSSYEQYF. In DNA form, the CDR3 reads TGTGCCAGCAGCGGACCCCTGGGGGGGAGCTCCTACGAGCAGTACTTC. This chain links TRBV7-9 with TRBJ2-7; 7 nucleotides line up with TRBD2. CDR3 length: 16 residues. Germline trimming cut 5 bases from V and 0 bases from J; bases unmatched to any gene: 10. The V gene's germline CDR1 is SEHNR and CDR2 FQNEAQ (reference sequence).

The DNA for the CDR3 is TGCGCCAGCAGTCCTTCAACAGGGGTGTCTGAAGCTTTCTTT. This sequence encodes CASSPSTGVSEAFF. The chain combines TRBV4-1 with TRBJ1-1; 7 nucleotides match TRBD1. V lost 6 bases and J lost 6; bases outside the gene matches: 10. The germline gives CDR1 MGHRA, CDR2 YSYEKL. The CDR3 is made up of 14 amino acids.

V is TRBV2 and J is TRBJ1-5, with TRBD1 as a possible D gene (5 bases). This CDR3 contains 16 residues. The V and J ends lost 6 bases and 1 base respectively, with 16 bases between them. The germline CDR1 and CDR2 sequences are SNHLY and FYNNEI. CDR3 residues: CASRGWDRGSNQPQHF. The CDR3 DNA sequence: TGTGCCAGCAGAGGGTGGGACCGGGGGAGCAATCAGCCCCAGCATTTT.

V is TRBV6-4 and J is TRBJ2-3; 7 bases fit TRBD2. The CDR3 runs to 14 residues. Trimming removed 0 bases from V and 14 bases from J; junction bases left unmatched: 11. CDR1 and CDR2 (germline): MRHNA, SNTAGT. DNA of the CDR3: TGTGCCAGCAGTGACTCGACGGCTAGCGGTCTGATGTATTTT. Translated: CASSDSTASGLMYF.

The gene calls are TRBV27 and TRBJ1-1; D gene ambiguous. The CDR3 totals 12 residues. Trimming removed 5 bases at V and 1 base at J, with 5 bases between. CDR1 and CDR2 from the germline V gene are MNHEY and SMNVEV (reference sequence). The DNA for the CDR3 is TGTGCCAGCAGTAAGGGGAACACTGAAGCTTTCTTT. Its translation: CASSKGNTEAFF.

V gene TRBV11-1 combines with J gene TRBJ2-1; no reliable D call. CDR3 length: 14 amino acids. Germline V gene data show CDR1 as SGHAT and CDR2 as FQDESV (reference sequence). Trimming took off 7 bases at V and 0 bases at J, with 10 bases between the two ends. The CDR3: CASTLASSYNEQFF. Here the CDR3 DNA reads TGTGCCAGCACCTTGGCAAGCTCCTACAATGAGCAGTTCTTC.

The chain carries TRBV5-4 and TRBJ2-7; TRBD2 might be the D (5 bases). The CDR3 extends over 14 amino acids. Per the germline V gene, CDR1 is SGHNT and CDR2 is YYREEE (reference sequence). The V gene lost 2 bases and the J gene lost 3 bases, with 12 bases spanning the gap. For the CDR3, the DNA is TGTGCCAGCAGCTTTGGAGGAGCGATCTACGAGCAGTACTTC. Translating gives CASSFGGAIYEQYF.

The chain joins TRBV5-5 to TRBJ1-1; D is ambiguous. Germline assignment: CDR1 SGHKS and CDR2 YYEKEE (reference sequence). The CDR3 is 12 amino acids. Trimming cost V 2 bases and J 6 bases, with 8 bases left between them. The DNA of the CDR3 is TGTGCCAGCAGCTTACAGCTCGCTGAAGCTTTCTTT. It translates to CASSLQLAEAFF.

The sample holds one count of this clone. The chain couples TRBV7-6 to TRBJ1-5; no firm D call. Trimming took 4 bases from V and 6 from J, leaving 16 bases between them. The CDR3 extends over 15 amino acids. CDR1 and CDR2 (germline): SGHVS, FNYEAQ. CDR3 loop: CASSSYEGKGQPQHF. The CDR3 DNA follows: TGTGCCAGCAGCTCCTACGAAGGAAAGGGTCAGCCCCAGCATTTT.

The chain has TRBV13 and TRBJ2-4; tentatively, D is TRBD1 (5 bases). The germline V and J ends were trimmed by 5 bases and 7 bases, with 18 bases remaining between them. Germline assignment: CDR1 PRHDT and CDR2 FYEKMQ (reference sequence). This CDR3 spans 15 amino acids. The DNA for the CDR3 is TGTGCCAGCAGCACACAGGCGGCCCCCACTAACATTCAGTACTTC. It translates to CASSTQAAPTNIQYF. Full variable domain (outside the CDR3, taken from reference TRBV13 and TRBJ2-4): AAGVIQSPRHLIKEKRETATLKCYPIPRHDTVYWYQQGPGQDPQFLISFYEKMQSDKGSIPDRFSAQQFSDYHSELNMSSLELGDSALYFCASSTQAAPTNIQYFGAGTRLSVL.

This clone was seen only a few times. This chain links TRBV5-1 with TRBJ2-5; TRBD1 or TRBD2 may be the D gene (6 bases each). V was clipped by 4 bases and J by 5 bases, with 21 bases between them. Germline CDR1 SGHRS, CDR2 YFSETQ. This CDR3 is 16 amino acids long. This CDR3 is CASSPTPTGARETQYF. The CDR3 DNA is TGCGCCAGCAGCCCCACGCCCACGGGGGCGCGGGAGACCCAGTACTTC.

The chain uses TRBV30 and TRBJ2-5; D perhaps matches TRBD1 (6 bases). V was cut by 1 base and J by 4 bases, with 19 bases left in between. Germline V gene lookup returns CDR1 GTSNPN and CDR2 SVGIG (reference sequence). CDR3 size: 16 residues. CDR3: CAWSEGDIRTSETQYF. In nucleotides, the CDR3 is TGTGCCTGGAGTGAGGGGGACATCCGAACATCAGAGACCCAGTACTTC.

This sequence joins TRBV6-4 and TRBJ2-3; 10 bases map to TRBD2. CDR1 and CDR2 from the germline V gene are MRHNA and SNTAGT. J was trimmed by 0 bases and V by 6 bases; bases with no gene match: 3. This CDR3 has 15 amino acids. The CDR3 sequence: CASSLLAGSTDTQYF. The CDR3 bases are TGTGCCAGCAGCTTACTAGCGGGGAGCACAGATACGCAGTATTTT.

The J gene is TRBJ2-3, the V gene TRBV9; perhaps TRBD1 as D (5 bases). Germline-derived CDR1 and CDR2 are SGDLS and YYNGEE. Trimming pared 3 bases from V and 0 bases from J, leaving 11 bases between. There are 15 residues in the CDR3. Here the CDR3 DNA reads TGTGCCAGCAGCGCGCCAGGGTCTAGCACAGATACGCAGTATTTT. Protein: CASSAPGSSTDTQYF.

A single count supports this clone. CDR3 loop: CASSLPGQGYSYEQYF. CDR3 nucleotides: TGTGCCAGCAGCTTGCCGGGACAGGGCTACTCCTACGAGCAGTACTTC. The chain is built from TRBV14 and TRBJ2-7, with 9 bases lining up with TRBD1. The length of the CDR3 is 16 residues. J lost 0 bases, V lost 5 bases, and 8 bases had no gene match. The V gene's germline CDR1 is SGHDN and CDR2 FVKESK.

This chain's CDR3 is CASRWASEQYF. CDR3 DNA: TGTGCCAGCAGGTGGGCCAGCGAGCAGTACTTC. The chain combines TRBV2 with TRBJ2-7; unclear D gene. The V end was cut by 6 bases, the J end by 6 bases, with 9 bases between. The germline CDR1 and CDR2 sequences are SNHLY and FYNNEI. This CDR3 is 11 amino acids long.

The genes are TRBV7-9 and TRBJ2-2, with a possible D match to TRBD2 (6 bases). The V gene lost 7 bases and the J gene lost 0 bases, with 12 bases spanning the gap. The length of the CDR3 is 15 residues. Germline V gene data show CDR1 as SEHNR and CDR2 as FQNEAQ (reference sequence). Here the CDR3 DNA reads TGTGCCAGCACCCCGGGGGTTGCGAACACCGGGGAGCTGTTTTTT. Its translation is CASTPGVANTGELFF.

The rearrangement joins TRBV9 to TRBJ2-1; 9 positions agree with TRBD2. Trimming at V came to 0 bases and at J to 3 bases, leaving 7 bases not matched to a gene. This CDR3 is built from 17 residues. The germline gives CDR1 SGDLS, CDR2 YYNGEE. CDR3 coding DNA: TGTGCCAGCAGCGTAGGCAGGACTAGCGTTAACTACAATGAGCAGTTCTTC. This translates into CASSVGRTSVNYNEQFF.

The chain combines TRBV5-6 with TRBJ1-1; D is uncertain. The CDR3 totals 12 residues. V was cut by 5 bases and J by 0 bases, with 5 bases left in between. Germline V gene data show CDR1 as SGHDT and CDR2 as YYEEEE. The CDR3 DNA reads TGTGCCAGCAGTAGCGTGAACACTGAAGCTTTCTTT. Translating gives CASSSVNTEAFF.

The chain carries TRBV5-1 and TRBJ2-7; D gene unclear. CDR1 and CDR2 (germline): SGHRS, YFSETQ. Trimming took off 4 bases at V and 3 bases at J, with 5 bases between the two ends. The CDR3 length is 11 residues. The CDR3 is CASSIGYEQYF. The CDR3 nucleotides are TGCGCCAGCAGCATAGGCTACGAGCAGTACTTC.

The V call is TRBV27, the J call TRBJ1-1; weak D call: TRBD1 (6 bases). The CDR3 sequence is 14 residues long. Per germline, CDR1 MNHEY and CDR2 SMNVEV (reference sequence). Trimming took off 7 bases at V and 1 base at J, with 13 bases between the two ends. In nucleotides, the CDR3 is TGTGCCAGCACCACACAGGGACGGAACACTGAAGCTTTCTTT. Its protein product is CASTTQGRNTEAFF.